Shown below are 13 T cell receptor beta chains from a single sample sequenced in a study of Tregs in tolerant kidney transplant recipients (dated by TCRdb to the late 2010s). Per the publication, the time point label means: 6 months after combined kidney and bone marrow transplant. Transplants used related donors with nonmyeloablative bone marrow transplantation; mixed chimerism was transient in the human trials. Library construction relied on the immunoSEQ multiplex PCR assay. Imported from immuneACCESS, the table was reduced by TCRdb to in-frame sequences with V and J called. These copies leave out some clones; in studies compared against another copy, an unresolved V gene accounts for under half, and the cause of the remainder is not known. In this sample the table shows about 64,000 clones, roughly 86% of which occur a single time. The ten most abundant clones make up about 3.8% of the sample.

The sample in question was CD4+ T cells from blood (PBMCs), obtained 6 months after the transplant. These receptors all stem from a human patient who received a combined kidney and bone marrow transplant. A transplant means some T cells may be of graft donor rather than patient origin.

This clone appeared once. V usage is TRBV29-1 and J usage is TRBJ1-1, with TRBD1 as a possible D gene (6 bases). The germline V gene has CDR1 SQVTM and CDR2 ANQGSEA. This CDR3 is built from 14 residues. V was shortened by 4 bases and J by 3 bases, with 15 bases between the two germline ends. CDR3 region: CSVGVGGAHTEAFF. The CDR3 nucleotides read TGCAGCGTTGGCGTCGGGGGGGCGCACACTGAAGCTTTCTTT.

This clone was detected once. The chain's CDR3 is CSVLQVLDQETQYF. The CDR3 coding sequence is TGCAGCGTCCTACAGGTCCTAGACCAAGAGACCCAGTACTTC. The chain is built from TRBV29-1 and TRBJ2-5, with D possibly matching TRBD1 (5 bases). Germline assignment: CDR1 SQVTM and CDR2 ANQGSEA. CDR3 length: 14 residues. V lost 6 bases and J lost 0, with 14 bases in between.

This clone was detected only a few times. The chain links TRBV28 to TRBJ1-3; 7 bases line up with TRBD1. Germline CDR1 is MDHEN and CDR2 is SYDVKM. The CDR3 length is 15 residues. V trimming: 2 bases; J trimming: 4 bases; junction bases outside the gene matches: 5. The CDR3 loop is CASSLPGTAGNTIYF. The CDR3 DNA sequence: TGTGCCAGCAGTTTACCGGGGACAGCGGGAAACACCATATATTTT.

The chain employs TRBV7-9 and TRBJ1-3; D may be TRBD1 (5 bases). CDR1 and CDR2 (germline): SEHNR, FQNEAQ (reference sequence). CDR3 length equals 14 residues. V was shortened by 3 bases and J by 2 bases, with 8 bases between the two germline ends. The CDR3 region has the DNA TGTGCCAGCAGCTTGGGGGGACCTGGAAACACCATATATTTT. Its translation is CASSLGGPGNTIYF.

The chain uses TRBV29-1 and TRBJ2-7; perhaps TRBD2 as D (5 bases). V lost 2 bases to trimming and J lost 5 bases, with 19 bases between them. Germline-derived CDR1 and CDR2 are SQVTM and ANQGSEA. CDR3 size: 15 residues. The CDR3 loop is CSVERFRETVDEQYF. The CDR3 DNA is TGCAGCGTTGAACGATTCCGGGAAACCGTGGACGAGCAGTACTTC.

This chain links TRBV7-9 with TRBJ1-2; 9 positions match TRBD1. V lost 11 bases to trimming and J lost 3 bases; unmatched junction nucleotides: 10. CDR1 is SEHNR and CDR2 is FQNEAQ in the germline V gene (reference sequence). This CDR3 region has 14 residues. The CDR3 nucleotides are TGTGCCGTAACCGGGACAGGGACGGACTATGGCTACACCTTC. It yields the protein CAVTGTGTDYGYTF.

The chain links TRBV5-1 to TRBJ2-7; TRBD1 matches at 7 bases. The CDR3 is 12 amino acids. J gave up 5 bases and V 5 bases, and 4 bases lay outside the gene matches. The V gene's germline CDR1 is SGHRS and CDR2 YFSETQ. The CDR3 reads CASRRTGHEQYF. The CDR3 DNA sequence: TGCGCCAGCAGACGGACAGGCCACGAGCAGTACTTC.

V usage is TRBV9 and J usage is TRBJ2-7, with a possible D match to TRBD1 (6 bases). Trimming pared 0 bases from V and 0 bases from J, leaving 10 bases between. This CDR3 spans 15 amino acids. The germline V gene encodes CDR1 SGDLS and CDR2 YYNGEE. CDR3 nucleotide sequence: TGTGCCAGCAGCGTAGCACCAGGGGTCTCCTACGAGCAGTACTTC. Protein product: CASSVAPGVSYEQYF.

In DNA form, the CDR3 reads TGTGCCAGCAGCTTAAAACGACTTACGAACACTGAAGCTTTCTTT. It specifies CASSLKRLTNTEAFF. The V and J genes are TRBV7-8 and TRBJ1-1; D remains unclear. V was shortened by 2 bases and J by 1 base, with 11 bases between the two germline ends. The length of the CDR3 is 15 residues. The V gene's germline CDR1 is SGHVS and CDR2 FQNEAQ.

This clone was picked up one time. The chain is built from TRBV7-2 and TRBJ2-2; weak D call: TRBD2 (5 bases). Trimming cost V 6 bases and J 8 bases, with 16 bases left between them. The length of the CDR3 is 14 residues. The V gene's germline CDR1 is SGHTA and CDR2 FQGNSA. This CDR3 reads CASSWSGMAGELFF. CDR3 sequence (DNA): TGTGCCAGCAGTTGGTCGGGAATGGCAGGGGAGCTGTTTTTT.

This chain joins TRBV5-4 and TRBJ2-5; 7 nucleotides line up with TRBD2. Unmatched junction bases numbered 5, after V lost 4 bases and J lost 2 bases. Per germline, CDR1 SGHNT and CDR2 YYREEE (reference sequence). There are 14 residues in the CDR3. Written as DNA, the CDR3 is TGTGCCAGCAGCCGCAGCGGGGCTCAAGAGACCCAGTACTTC. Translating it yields CASSRSGAQETQYF.

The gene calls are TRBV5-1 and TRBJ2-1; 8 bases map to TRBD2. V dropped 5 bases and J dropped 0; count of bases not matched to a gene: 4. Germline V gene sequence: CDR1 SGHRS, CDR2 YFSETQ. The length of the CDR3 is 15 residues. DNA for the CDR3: TGCGCCAGCAGGACCGGGACTAGCTCCTACAATGAGCAGTTCTTC. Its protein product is CASRTGTSSYNEQFF. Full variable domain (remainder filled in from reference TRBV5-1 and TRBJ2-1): KAGVTQTPRYLIKTRGQQVTLSCSPISGHRSVSWYQQTPGQGLQFLFEYFSETQRNKGNFPGRFSGRQFSNSRSEMNVSTLELGDSALYLCASRTGTSSYNEQFFGPGTRLTVL.

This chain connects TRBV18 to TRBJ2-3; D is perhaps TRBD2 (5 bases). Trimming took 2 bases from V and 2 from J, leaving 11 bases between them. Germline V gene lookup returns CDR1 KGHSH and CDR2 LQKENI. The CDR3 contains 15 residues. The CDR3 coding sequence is TGTGCCAGCTCACCAAGAGGGCACACCACAGATACGCAGTATTTT. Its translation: CASSPRGHTTDTQYF.